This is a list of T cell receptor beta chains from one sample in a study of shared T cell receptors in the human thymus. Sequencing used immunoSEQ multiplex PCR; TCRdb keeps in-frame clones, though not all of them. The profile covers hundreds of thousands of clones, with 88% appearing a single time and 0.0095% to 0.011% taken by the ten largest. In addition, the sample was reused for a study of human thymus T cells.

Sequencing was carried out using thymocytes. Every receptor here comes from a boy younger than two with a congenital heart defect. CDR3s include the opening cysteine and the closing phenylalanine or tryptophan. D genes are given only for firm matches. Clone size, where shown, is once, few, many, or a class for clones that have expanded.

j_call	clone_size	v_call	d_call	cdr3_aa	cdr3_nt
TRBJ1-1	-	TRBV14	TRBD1	CASSQVSLGGSGTEAFF	TGTGCCAGCAGCCAAGTTAGTTTAGGGGGCTCGGGCACTGAAGCTTTCTTT
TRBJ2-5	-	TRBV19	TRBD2	CASSVQREGDQETQYF	TGTGCCAGTAGTGTCCAGCGGGAAGGGGACCAAGAGACCCAGTACTTC
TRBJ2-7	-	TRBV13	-	CASSLYRWSHEQYF	TGTGCCAGCAGCTTGTACCGCTGGAGCCACGAGCAGTACTTC
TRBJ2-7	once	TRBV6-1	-	CASIGNLTEQYF	TGTGCCAGCATCGGGAACCTCACCGAGCAGTACTTC
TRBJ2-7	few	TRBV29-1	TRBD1	CSFGTGASFYEQYF	TGCAGCTTCGGGACAGGGGCCTCCTTTTACGAGCAGTACTTC
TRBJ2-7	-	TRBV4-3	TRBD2	CASSQDLGSGSNSYEQYF	TGCGCCAGCAGCCAAGATTTGGGTAGCGGGAGTAACTCCTACGAGCAGTACTTC
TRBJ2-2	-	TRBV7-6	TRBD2	CASSHGRTSENTGELFF	TGTGCCAGCAGCCACGGGCGGACTAGCGAGAACACCGGGGAGCTGTTTTTT
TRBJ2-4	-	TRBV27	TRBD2	CASSLWGGSIAGLGKNIQYF	TGTGCCAGCAGTTTATGGGGGGGGTCGATAGCGGGATTGGGCAAAAACATTCAGTACTTC
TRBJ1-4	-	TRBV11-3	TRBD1	CASSSPGTEPENNEKLFF	TGTGCCAGCAGCTCTCCCGGGACAGAACCAGAGAATAATGAAAAACTGTTTTTT
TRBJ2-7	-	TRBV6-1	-	CASSDPGARGYEQYF	TGTGCCAGCAGTGACCCAGGGGCCCGAGGCTACGAGCAGTACTTC
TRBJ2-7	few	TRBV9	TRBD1	CASSEPTGTYEQYF	TGTGCCAGCAGCGAACCGACAGGGACCTACGAGCAGTACTTC
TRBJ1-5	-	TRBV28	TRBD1	CASSSDRGRQPQHF	TGTGCCAGCAGCTCCGACAGGGGGCGACAGCCCCAGCATTTT
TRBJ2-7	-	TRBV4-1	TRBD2	CASSPHRQRETYEQYF	TGCGCCAGCAGCCCCCATAGGCAGCGGGAGACCTACGAGCAGTACTTC
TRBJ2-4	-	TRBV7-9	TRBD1	CASSLRQGKNIQYF	TGTGCCAGCAGCCTACGACAGGGTAAAAACATTCAGTACTTC
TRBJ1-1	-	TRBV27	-	CASRGHLNTEAFF	TGTGCCAGCAGAGGACACCTGAACACTGAAGCTTTCTTT
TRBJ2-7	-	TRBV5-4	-	CASSSERTYEQYF	TGTGCCAGCAGCTCTGAGCGTACCTACGAGCAGTACTTC
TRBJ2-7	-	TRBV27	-	CASSAVPPGSEQYF	TGTGCCAGCAGTGCTGTCCCTCCTGGCTCCGAGCAGTACTTC
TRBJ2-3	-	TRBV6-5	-	CASSPTGPTDTQYF	TGTGCCAGCAGTCCGACAGGCCCCACAGATACGCAGTATTTT
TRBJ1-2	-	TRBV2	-	CATLTPRHNYGYTF	TGTGCCACCCTTACCCCGAGACACAACTATGGCTACACCTTC
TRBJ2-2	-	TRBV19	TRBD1	CASTLPGGTGELFF	TGTGCCAGTACCTTACCAGGGGGCACCGGGGAGCTGTTTTTT
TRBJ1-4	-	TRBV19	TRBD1	CASSIARRDRDEKLFF	TGTGCCAGTAGTATAGCGCGGCGGGACAGGGATGAAAAACTGTTTTTT
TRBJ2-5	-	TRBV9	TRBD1	CASSRGPSETQYF	TGTGCCAGCAGCAGGGGGCCTTCGGAGACCCAGTACTTC
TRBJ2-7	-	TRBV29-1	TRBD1	CSVGFRGQGAEEQYF	TGCAGCGTTGGTTTCCGGGGACAGGGGGCGGAGGAGCAGTACTTC
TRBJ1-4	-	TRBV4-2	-	CASSQVVWSDPSLQGSTNEKLFF	TGTGCCAGCAGCCAAGTGGTTTGGTCAGATCCAAGCCTGCAGGGATCAACTAATGAAAAACTGTTTTTT
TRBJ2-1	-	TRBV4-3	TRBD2	CASSQGGTSVYNEQFF	TGCGCCAGCAGCCAAGGGGGGACTAGCGTCTACAATGAGCAGTTCTTC
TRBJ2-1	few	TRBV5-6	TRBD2	CASSSADLAGAGNEQFF	TGTGCCAGCAGCTCGGCCGATCTAGCGGGAGCAGGCAATGAGCAGTTCTTC
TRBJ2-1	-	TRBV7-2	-	CASRGSGRPYNEQFF	TGTGCCAGCAGAGGGAGCGGGCGGCCGTACAATGAGCAGTTCTTC
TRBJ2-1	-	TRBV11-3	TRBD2	CASRTTSGDNEQFF	TGTGCCAGCAGGACCACTAGCGGTGACAATGAGCAGTTCTTC
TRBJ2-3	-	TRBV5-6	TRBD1	CASSWRTGALTDTQYF	TGTGCCAGCAGCTGGCGGACAGGGGCCCTCACAGATACGCAGTATTTT
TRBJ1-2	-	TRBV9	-	CASSGVDYGYTF	TGTGCCAGCAGCGGAGTCGACTATGGCTACACCTTC
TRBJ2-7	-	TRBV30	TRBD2	CAWSAKTSGGSYEQYF	TGTGCCTGGAGTGCCAAGACTAGCGGGGGGTCCTACGAGCAGTACTTC
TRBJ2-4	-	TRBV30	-	CAWRGPGGAWVKNIQYF	TGTGCCTGGAGGGGCCCGGGGGGCGCATGGGTCAAAAACATTCAGTACTTC
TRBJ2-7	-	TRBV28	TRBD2	CASSFLTEGTSGNSYEQYF	TGTGCCAGCAGTTTCCTGACAGAGGGGACTAGCGGGAACTCCTACGAGCAGTACTTC
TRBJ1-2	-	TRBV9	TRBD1	CASSVAGTGGHYGYTF	TGTGCCAGCAGCGTGGCGGGGACAGGGGGCCACTATGGCTACACCTTC
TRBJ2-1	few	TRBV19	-	CASSIGTTPSYNEQFF	TGTGCCAGTAGTATAGGTACTACCCCAAGCTACAATGAGCAGTTCTTC
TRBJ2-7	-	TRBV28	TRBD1	CASSQDRGGLVVYEQYF	TGTGCCAGCAGCCAGGACAGGGGGGGACTAGTAGTGTACGAGCAGTACTTC
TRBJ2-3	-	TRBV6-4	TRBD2	CASPGEAGGISDTQYF	TGTGCCAGCCCCGGGGAGGCGGGAGGGATTTCAGATACGCAGTATTTT
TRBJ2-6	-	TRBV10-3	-	CAISEYGSGANVLTF	TGTGCCATCAGTGAGTACGGCTCTGGGGCCAACGTCCTGACTTTC
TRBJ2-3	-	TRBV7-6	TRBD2	CASSTPGPTGGTDTQYF	TGTGCCAGCAGCACGCCCGGGCCAACCGGGGGGACAGATACGCAGTATTTT
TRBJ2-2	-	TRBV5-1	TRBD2	CASSTGTSFAGELFF	TGCGCCAGCAGCACCGGGACTAGCTTCGCCGGGGAGCTGTTTTTT
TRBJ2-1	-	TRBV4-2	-	CASSHLPGRRGNEQFF	TGTGCCAGCAGCCATCTACCCGGGAGACGGGGCAATGAGCAGTTCTTC
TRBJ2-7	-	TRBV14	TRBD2	CASSRTSGNEQYF	TGTGCCAGCAGCCGGACTAGCGGGAACGAGCAGTACTTC
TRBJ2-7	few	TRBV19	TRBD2	CASSRTQRDPWEQYF	TGTGCCAGTAGTCGCACTCAGCGGGACCCTTGGGAGCAGTACTTC